These 18 T cell receptor beta chains originate from one sample sequenced in a study of T-cell memory formation after mild COVID-19. TCRdb redid the calling of the 5' RACE reads with MiXCR, one entry per CDR3 protein. Found here are 380,000 or so distinct CDR3 sequences, approximately 15% of them singletons; the top ten hold 20% to 25%. Sequenced: PBMCs or a T cell subset sorted from them (not recorded which). The receptor set was obtained from a man aged 18-30 years who had mild COVID-19 (a few samples of this study predate the infection). Cell type and time point are not known.

This clonotype was seen only a few times. The rearrangement uses TRBV20-1 and TRBJ2-5, with TRBD2 as a possible D gene (6 bases). The CDR3 is 14 amino acids. Trimming took 0 bases from V and 6 from J, leaving 14 bases between them. The germline gives CDR1 DFQATT, CDR2 SNEGSKA (reference sequence). The CDR3 reads CSARDSTSRQTQYF. The CDR3 bases are TGCAGTGCTAGAGATTCGACTAGTAGACAGACCCAGTACTTC.

This clonotype was counted only a few times. The J gene is TRBJ2-7, the V gene TRBV6-2 or TRBV6-3; no firm D call. Germline CDR1 and CDR2: MNHEY and SVGEGT. This CDR3 region has 14 residues. The V end was cut by 5 bases, the J end by 4 bases, with 15 bases between. This chain's CDR3 is CASSEADSLYEQYF. The CDR3 DNA follows: TGTGCCAGCAGTGAGGCTGACTCCCTTTACGAGCAGTACTTC.

The chain couples TRBV6-5 to TRBJ1-3; D remains ambiguous. V was shortened by 6 bases and J by 1 base, with 16 bases between the two germline ends. The germline V gene has CDR1 MNHEY and CDR2 SVGAGI. CDR3 length: 16 residues. DNA of the CDR3: TGTGCCAGCAGCCCCACAAGGGTTCTGTCTGGAAACACCATATATTTT. Translation: CASSPTRVLSGNTIYF.

This clonotype was counted many times. V and J are TRBV7-6 and TRBJ2-1; 10 bases agree with TRBD1. The V segment lost 5 bases and the J segment 8 bases; nucleotides outside the gene matches: 12. There are 16 residues in the CDR3. The germline CDR1 and CDR2 sequences are SGHVS and FNYEAQ. CDR3 amino acids: CASSLSRDRGWDEQFF. In DNA, the CDR3 is TGTGCCAGCAGCCTGTCCCGGGACAGGGGTTGGGATGAGCAGTTCTTC.

The table lists this clonotype with a few counts. The V and J genes are TRBV14 and TRBJ2-2, with 8 bases fitting TRBD1. The CDR3 covers 16 residues. Germline V CDR1 and CDR2: SGHDN, FVKESK. The V gene end was trimmed by 3 bases and the J gene end by 3 bases; junction bases not matched to a gene: 6. CDR3 protein: CASSQLTGAYTGELFF. CDR3 in DNA: TGTGCCAGCAGCCAGCTGACAGGGGCGTACACCGGGGAGCTGTTTTTT.

This clonotype was counted at least ten times. The chain is built from TRBV20-1 and TRBJ2-1; 12 bases match TRBD2. Germline CDR1 and CDR2: DFQATT and SNEGSKA (reference sequence). The V and J ends lost 6 bases and 9 bases, in that order; junction bases with no gene match: 15. The CDR3 spans 16 residues. The CDR3 DNA reads TGCAGTGCGGAGAGGTTGCTAGCGGGGGGGATGAGTGAGCAGTTCTTC. Translated: CSAERLLAGGMSEQFF.

The chain combines TRBV6-5 with TRBJ1-2; possibly TRBD1 for D (5 bases). V lost 1 base to trimming and J lost 8 bases, with 5 bases between them. Germline V lookup: CDR1 MNHEY, CDR2 SVGAGI. This CDR3 is built from 11 residues. The CDR3 region has the DNA TGTGCCAGCAGTTACTGGGGCGGCTACACCTTC. Protein sequence: CASSYWGGYTF.

In its sample, this clonotype was seen many times. V is TRBV7-9 and J is TRBJ2-4; 8 nucleotides agree with TRBD1. The V gene end was trimmed by 5 bases and the J gene end by 6 bases; junction bases not matched to a gene: 6. Germline V gives CDR1 SEHNR, CDR2 FQNEAQ (reference sequence). The CDR3 is 14 amino acids. The CDR3 spells CASSATQGGNIQYF. The CDR3 coding sequence is TGTGCCAGCAGCGCAACACAGGGGGGAAACATTCAGTACTTC.

The chain has TRBV29-1 and TRBJ2-1, with 7 bases fitting TRBD2. J gave up 5 bases and V 8 bases, and 3 bases lay outside the gene matches. Germline V gives CDR1 SQVTM, CDR2 ANQGSEA. The CDR3 extends over 11 amino acids. Here the CDR3 reads CSSGGDNEQFF. In DNA form, the CDR3 reads TGCAGCTCTGGGGGGGACAATGAGCAGTTCTTC.

The chain couples TRBV12-3 or TRBV12-4 to TRBJ1-6, with TRBD1 as a possible D gene (6 bases). The CDR3 extends over 13 amino acids. V lost 5 bases to trimming and J lost 4 bases, with 6 bases between them. Written as DNA, the CDR3 is TGTGCCAGCAGTGGACAGTATAATTCACCCCTCCACTTT. This encodes CASSGQYNSPLHF.

The gene calls are TRBV24-1 and TRBJ2-2; D remains unclear. This CDR3 has 14 residues. Germline CDR1 reads KGHDR; CDR2 reads SFDVKD. V lost 0 bases and J 5 bases, leaving 6 bases between the germline ends. CDR3 in amino acids: CATSDLPPTGELFF. CDR3 nucleotide sequence: TGTGCCACCAGTGATTTGCCCCCGACCGGGGAGCTGTTTTTT.

This clonotype showed up just a few times. The CDR3 DNA sequence: TGTGCCAGCAGCCGGGACAGGGAAGGGCAGTACTTC. It yields the protein CASSRDREGQYF. The chain is built from TRBV6-6 and TRBJ2-7; 9 bases match TRBD1. The CDR3 runs to 12 residues. The V segment lost 6 bases and the J segment 9 bases; nucleotides outside the gene matches: 6. The germline CDR1 and CDR2 sequences are MNHNY and SVGAGI (reference sequence).

The gene calls are TRBV27 and TRBJ1-2; D remains unclear. V was trimmed by 4 bases and J by 3 bases, leaving 9 bases between them. The CDR3 has 13 amino acids. Germline V gives CDR1 MNHEY, CDR2 SMNVEV (reference sequence). CDR3: CASSSGVYYGYTF. The CDR3 DNA is TGTGCCAGCAGTTCCGGGGTTTACTATGGCTACACCTTC.

This clonotype was seen a few times. The V and J genes are TRBV24-1 and TRBJ2-1, with 9 bases lining up with TRBD1. The CDR3 length is 16 residues. Unmatched junction bases numbered 12, after V lost 7 bases and J lost 6 bases. From germline, CDR1 is KGHDR and CDR2 SFDVKD. The CDR3, as DNA: TGTGCCACCAGCGAGCGCGGACAGGGGTCGATCAATGAGCAGTTCTTC. This codes for CATSERGQGSINEQFF.

The chain carries TRBV6-5 and TRBJ1-1; D unclear. The CDR3 contains 16 residues. Between the trimmed V and J ends, which lost 0 bases and 8 bases, there was a span of 19 bases. CDR1 is MNHEY, CDR2 SVGAGI, per germline. The CDR3 here is CASSYSLDLGPAEAFF. The CDR3 DNA reads TGTGCCAGCAGTTACTCTTTGGACCTCGGTCCCGCAGAAGCTTTCTTT.

The chain joins TRBV7-9 to TRBJ1-1; D not resolved. Trimming took 4 bases from V and 9 from J, leaving 12 bases between them. The CDR3 runs 12 residues. Germline values: CDR1 SEHNR, CDR2 FQNEAQ (reference sequence). This CDR3 reads CASSSSSPQAFF. The CDR3 DNA sequence: TGTGCCAGCAGCTCGTCGTCGCCCCAAGCTTTCTTT.

This clonotype was observed a handful of times. The genes are TRBV25-1 and TRBJ2-7; 7 bases match TRBD1. The CDR3 has 15 residues. Germline CDR1 reads MGHDK; CDR2 reads SYGVNS. Trimming removed 4 bases from V and 0 bases from J; junction bases left unmatched: 6. CDR3: CASSAYRGRSYEQYF. CDR3 coding DNA: TGTGCCAGCAGTGCATACAGGGGCCGCTCCTACGAGCAGTACTTC.

This clonotype was counted at least ten times. CDR3 coding DNA: TGTGCCAGCAGTCCGACAGGGGTCCACGAGCAGTACGTC. This encodes CASSPTGVHEQYV. J is TRBJ2-7 and V is TRBV12-3 or TRBV12-4, with TRBD1 identical over 8 bases. The length of the CDR3 is 13 residues. V lost 5 bases and J lost 5; bases outside the gene matches: 5.